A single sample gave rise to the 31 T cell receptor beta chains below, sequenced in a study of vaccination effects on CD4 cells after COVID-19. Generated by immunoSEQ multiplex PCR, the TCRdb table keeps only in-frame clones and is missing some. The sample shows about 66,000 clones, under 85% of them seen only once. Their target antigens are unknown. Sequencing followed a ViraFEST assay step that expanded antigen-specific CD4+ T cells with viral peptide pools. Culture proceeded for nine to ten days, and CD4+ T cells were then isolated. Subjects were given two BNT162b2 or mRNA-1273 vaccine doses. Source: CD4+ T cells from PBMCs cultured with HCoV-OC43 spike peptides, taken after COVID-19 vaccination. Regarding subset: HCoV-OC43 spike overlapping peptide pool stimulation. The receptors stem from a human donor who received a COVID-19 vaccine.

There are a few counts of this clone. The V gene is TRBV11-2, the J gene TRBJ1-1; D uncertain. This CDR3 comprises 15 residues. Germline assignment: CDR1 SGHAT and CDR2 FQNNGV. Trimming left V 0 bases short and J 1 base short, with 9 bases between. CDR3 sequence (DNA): TGTGCCAGCAGCTTAGATAGAGGGCGGAACACTGAAGCTTTCTTT. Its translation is CASSLDRGRNTEAFF.

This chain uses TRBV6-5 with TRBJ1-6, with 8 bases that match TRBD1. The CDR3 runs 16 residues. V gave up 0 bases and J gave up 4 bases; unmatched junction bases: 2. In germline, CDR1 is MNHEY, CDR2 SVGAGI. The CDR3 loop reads CASSYSRTGYNSPLHF. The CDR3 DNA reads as TGTGCCAGCAGTTACTCCAGGACAGGGTATAATTCACCCCTCCACTTT.

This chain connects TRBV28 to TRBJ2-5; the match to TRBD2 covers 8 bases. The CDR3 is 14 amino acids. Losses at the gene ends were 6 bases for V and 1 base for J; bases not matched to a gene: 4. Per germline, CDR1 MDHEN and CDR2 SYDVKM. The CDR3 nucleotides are TGTGCCAGCAGGCCTGGGACTAGCCAAGAGACCCAGTACTTC. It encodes CASRPGTSQETQYF. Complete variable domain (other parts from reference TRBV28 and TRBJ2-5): DVKVTQSSRYLVKRTGEKVFLECVQDMDHENMFWYRQDPGLGLRLIYFSYDVKMKEKGDIPEGYSVSREKKERFSLILESASTNQTSMYLCASRPGTSQETQYFGPGTRLLVL.

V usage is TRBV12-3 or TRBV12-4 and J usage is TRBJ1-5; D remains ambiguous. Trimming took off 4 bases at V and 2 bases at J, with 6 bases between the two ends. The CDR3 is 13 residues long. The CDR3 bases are TGTGCCAGCAGTTCGCAGGGCAATCAGCCCCAGCATTTT. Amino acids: CASSSQGNQPQHF.

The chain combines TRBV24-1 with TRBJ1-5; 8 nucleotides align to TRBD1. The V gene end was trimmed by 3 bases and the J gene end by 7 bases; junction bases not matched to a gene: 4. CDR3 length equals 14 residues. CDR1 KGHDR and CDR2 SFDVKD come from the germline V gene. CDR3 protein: CATSDARGPQPQHF. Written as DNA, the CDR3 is TGTGCCACCAGTGATGCCAGGGGGCCCCAGCCCCAGCATTTT.

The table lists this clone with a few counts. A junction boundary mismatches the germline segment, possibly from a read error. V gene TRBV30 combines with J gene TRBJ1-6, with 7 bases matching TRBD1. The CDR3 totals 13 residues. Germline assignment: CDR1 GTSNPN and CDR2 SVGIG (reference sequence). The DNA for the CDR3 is TGTGCCTGGAGTGATGGGCACCGGGACAGACTATTCTTT. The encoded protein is CAWSDGHRDRLFF. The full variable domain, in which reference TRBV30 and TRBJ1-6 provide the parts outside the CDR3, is SQTIHQWPATLVQPVGSPLSLECTVEGTSNPNLYWYRQAAGRGLQLLFYSVGIGQISSEVPQNLSASRPQDRQFILSSKKLLLSDSGFYLCAWSDGHRDRLFFGNGTRLTVT.

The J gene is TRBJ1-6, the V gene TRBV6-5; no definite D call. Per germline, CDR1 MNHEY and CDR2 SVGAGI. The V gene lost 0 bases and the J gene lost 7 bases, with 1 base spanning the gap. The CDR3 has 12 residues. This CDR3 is CASSYSNSPLHF. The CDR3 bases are TGTGCCAGCAGTTACTCGAATTCACCCCTCCACTTT.

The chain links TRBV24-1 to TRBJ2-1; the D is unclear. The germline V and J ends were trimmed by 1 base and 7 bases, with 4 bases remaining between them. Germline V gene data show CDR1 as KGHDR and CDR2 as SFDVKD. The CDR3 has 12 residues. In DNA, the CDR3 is TGTGCCACCAGTGATTTTCTAAATGAGCAGTTCTTC. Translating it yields CATSDFLNEQFF.

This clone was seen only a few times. CDR3 amino acids: CAWSGQISPQHF. In DNA, the CDR3 is TGTGCCTGGAGTGGACAGATCTCGCCCCAGCATTTT. J is TRBJ1-5 and V is TRBV30, with a tentative D call TRBD1 (5 bases). Germline V CDR1 and CDR2: GTSNPN, SVGIG (reference sequence). Between the trimmed V and J ends, which lost 1 base and 9 bases, there was a span of 10 bases. This CDR3 is 12 amino acids long.

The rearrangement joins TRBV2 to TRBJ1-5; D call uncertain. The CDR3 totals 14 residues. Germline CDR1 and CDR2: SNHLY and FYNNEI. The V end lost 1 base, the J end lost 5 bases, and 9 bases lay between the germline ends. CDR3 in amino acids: CASSEDRRDQPQHF. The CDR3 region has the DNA TGTGCCAGCAGTGAAGATAGGAGGGATCAGCCCCAGCATTTT.

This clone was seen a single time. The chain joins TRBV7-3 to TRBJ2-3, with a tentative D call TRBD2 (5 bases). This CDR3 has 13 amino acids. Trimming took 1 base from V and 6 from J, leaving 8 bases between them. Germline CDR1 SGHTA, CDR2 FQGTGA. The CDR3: CASSLSWRDTQYF. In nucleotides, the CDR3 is TGTGCCAGCAGCTTAAGCTGGAGGGATACGCAGTATTTT.

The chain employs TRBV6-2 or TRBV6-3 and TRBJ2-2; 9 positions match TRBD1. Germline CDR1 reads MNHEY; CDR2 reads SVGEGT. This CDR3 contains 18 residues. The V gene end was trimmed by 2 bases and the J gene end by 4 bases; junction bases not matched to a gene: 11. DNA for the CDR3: TGTGCCAGCAGTTACACCCCGGGACAGGGAGGTAGCACCGGGGAGCTGTTTTTT. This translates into CASSYTPGQGGSTGELFF.

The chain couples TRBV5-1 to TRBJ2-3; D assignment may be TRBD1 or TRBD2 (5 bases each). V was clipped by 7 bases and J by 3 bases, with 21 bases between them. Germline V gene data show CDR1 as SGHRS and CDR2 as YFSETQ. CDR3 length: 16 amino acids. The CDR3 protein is CASARPSGQQTDTQYF. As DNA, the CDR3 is TGCGCCAGCGCCCGACCCTCGGGGCAGCAAACAGATACGCAGTATTTT.

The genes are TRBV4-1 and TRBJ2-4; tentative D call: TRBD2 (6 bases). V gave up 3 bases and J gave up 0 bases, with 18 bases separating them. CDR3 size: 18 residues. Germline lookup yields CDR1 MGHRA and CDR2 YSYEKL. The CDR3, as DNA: TGCGCCAGCAGCCAGGATGTACGGCGGAGGGAAGCCAAAAACATTCAGTACTTC. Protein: CASSQDVRRREAKNIQYF.

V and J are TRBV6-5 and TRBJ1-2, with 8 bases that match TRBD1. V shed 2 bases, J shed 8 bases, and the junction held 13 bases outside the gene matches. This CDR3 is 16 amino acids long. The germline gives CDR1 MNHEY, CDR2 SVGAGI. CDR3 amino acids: CASSYRGPGGGNGYTF. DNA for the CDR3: TGTGCCAGCAGTTACCGAGGCCCAGGGGGCGGGAACGGCTACACCTTC.

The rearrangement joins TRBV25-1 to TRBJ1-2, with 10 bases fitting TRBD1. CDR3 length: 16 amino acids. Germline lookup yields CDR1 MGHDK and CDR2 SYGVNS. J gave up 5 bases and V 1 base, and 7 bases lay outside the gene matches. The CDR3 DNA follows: TGTGCCAGCAGTGAATTAGGGACAGGGGTGGATTATGGCTACACCTTC. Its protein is CASSELGTGVDYGYTF.

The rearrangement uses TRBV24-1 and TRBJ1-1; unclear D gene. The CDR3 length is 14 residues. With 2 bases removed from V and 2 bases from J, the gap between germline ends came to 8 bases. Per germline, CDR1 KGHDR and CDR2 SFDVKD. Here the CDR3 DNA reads TGTGCCACCAGTGATTCAGGCGGAAACACTGAAGCTTTCTTT. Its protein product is CATSDSGGNTEAFF.

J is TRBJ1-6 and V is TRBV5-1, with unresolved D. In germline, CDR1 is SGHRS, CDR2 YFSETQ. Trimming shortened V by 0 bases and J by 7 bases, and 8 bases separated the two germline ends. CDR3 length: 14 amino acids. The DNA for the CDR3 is TGCGCCAGCAGCTTGGAATCCGGGAATTCACCCCTCCACTTT. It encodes CASSLESGNSPLHF.

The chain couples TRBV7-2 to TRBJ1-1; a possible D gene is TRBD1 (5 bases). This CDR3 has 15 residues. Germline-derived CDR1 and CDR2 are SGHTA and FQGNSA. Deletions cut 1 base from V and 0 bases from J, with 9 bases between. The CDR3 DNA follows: TGTGCCAGCAGCTTAGTTCCAGGGCTGAACACTGAAGCTTTCTTT. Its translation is CASSLVPGLNTEAFF.

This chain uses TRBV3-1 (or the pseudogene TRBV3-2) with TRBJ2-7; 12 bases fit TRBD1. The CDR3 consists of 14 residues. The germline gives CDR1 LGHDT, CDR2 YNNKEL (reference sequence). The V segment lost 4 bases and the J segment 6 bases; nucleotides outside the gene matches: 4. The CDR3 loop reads CASSPPGQGAEQYV. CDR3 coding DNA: TGTGCCAGCAGCCCCCCGGGACAGGGGGCCGAGCAGTACGTC.

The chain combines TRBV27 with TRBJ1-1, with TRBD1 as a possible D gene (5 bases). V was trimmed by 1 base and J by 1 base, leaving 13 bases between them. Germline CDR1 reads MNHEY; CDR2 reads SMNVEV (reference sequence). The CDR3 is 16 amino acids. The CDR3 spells CASSLLRGLKNTEAFF. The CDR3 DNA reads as TGTGCCAGCAGTTTATTGAGGGGACTGAAGAACACTGAAGCTTTCTTT.

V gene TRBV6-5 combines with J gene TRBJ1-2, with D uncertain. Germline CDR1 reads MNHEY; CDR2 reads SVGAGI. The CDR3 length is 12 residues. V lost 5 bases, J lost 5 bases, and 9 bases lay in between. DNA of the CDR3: TGTGCCAGCAGTCAGACTTATTATGGCTACACCTTC. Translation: CASSQTYYGYTF.

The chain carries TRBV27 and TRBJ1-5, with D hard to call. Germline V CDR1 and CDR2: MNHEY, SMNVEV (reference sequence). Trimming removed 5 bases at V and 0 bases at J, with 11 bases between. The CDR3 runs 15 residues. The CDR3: CASSTQPYSNQPQHF. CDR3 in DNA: TGTGCCAGCAGTACGCAGCCCTATAGCAATCAGCCCCAGCATTTT.

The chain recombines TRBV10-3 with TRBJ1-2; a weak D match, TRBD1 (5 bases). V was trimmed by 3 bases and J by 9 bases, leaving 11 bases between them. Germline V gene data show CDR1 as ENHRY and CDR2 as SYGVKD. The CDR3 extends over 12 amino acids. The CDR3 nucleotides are TGTGCCATCAGTGAATCACAGGCCCGCTACACCTTC. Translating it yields CAISESQARYTF.

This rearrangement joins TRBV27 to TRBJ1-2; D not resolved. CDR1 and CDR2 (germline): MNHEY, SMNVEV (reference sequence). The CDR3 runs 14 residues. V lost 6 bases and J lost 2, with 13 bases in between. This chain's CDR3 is CASRRVAGNYGYTF. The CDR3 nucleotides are TGTGCCAGCAGAAGGGTGGCGGGGAACTATGGCTACACCTTC.

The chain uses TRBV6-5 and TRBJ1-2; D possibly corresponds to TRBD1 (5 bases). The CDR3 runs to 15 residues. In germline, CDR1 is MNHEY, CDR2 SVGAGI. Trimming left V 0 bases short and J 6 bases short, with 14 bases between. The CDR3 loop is CASSYSTGVTDGYTF. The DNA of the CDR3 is TGTGCCAGCAGTTACTCGACGGGGGTAACGGATGGCTACACCTTC.

This CDR3 is CASSSPANLGEQYV. CDR3 bases: TGTGCCAGCAGTTCCCCCGCCAACCTAGGCGAGCAGTACGTC. The chain links TRBV6-5 to TRBJ2-7; unclear D gene. CDR3 length equals 14 residues. Germline values: CDR1 MNHEY, CDR2 SVGAGI. The V end lost 4 bases, the J end lost 6 bases, and 16 bases lay between the germline ends.

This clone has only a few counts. The CDR3 DNA follows: TGCAGCGTTGCGGGACAGGGGAATGAAGCTTTCTTT. Translated, it gives CSVAGQGNEAFF. This chain joins TRBV29-1 and TRBJ1-1, with 10 bases matching TRBD1. CDR3 length: 12 residues. Germline V lookup: CDR1 SQVTM, CDR2 ANQGSEA. Trimming cost V 4 bases and J 7 bases; bases outside gene matches: 3.

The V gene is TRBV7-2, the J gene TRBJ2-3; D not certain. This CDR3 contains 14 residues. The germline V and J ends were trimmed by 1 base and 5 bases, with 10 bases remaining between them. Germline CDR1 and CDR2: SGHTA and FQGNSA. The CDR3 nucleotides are TGTGCCAGCAGCTTAGGTGTTGATATAGATACGCAGTATTTT. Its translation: CASSLGVDIDTQYF.

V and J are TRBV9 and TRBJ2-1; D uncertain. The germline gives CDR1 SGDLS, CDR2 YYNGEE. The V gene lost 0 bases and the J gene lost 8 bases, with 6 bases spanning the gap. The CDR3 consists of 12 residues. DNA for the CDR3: TGTGCCAGCAGCGTAGTTGGCGATGAGCAGTTCTTC. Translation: CASSVVGDEQFF.

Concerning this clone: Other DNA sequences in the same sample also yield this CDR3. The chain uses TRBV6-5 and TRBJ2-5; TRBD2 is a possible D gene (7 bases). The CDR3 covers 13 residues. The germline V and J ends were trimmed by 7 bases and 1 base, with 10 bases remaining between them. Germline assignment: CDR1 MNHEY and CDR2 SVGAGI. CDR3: CASKRGGQETQYF. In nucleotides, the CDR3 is TGTGCCAGCAAAAGGGGGGGCCAAGAGACCCAGTACTTC.